This T cell receptor beta chain originates from a study of Graves' ophthalmopathy and Graves' hyperthyroidism (dated by TCRdb to about 2018). Concerning the study at large: Peripheral blood was collected at initial diagnosis, before any treatment. In roughly 6 hyperthyroidism patients, T-cell repertoires of thyroid tissue and blood were compared. In total, 135 blood samples were TCR-sequenced: 43 ophthalmopathy, over 70 hyperthyroidism and some 17 hyperthyroidism-to-ophthalmopathy patients. An independent validation cohort was composed of approximately 18 hyperthyroidism patients and around 16 patients who later progressed from hyperthyroidism to ophthalmopathy. The 95 to 100 discovery patients were randomly divided into training and test sets at a 7:3 ratio. Once sampling was done, hyperthyroidism patients were given methimazole at a starting dose of 30 mg daily, while ophthalmopathy patients were given high-dose intravenous methylprednisolone. TCR beta repertoire signatures were used to distinguish Graves' ophthalmopathy from Graves' hyperthyroidism and to predict progression to ophthalmopathy. A discovery set of 90 to 100 patients (around 45 ophthalmopathy, around 57 stable hyperthyroidism) was enrolled to explore V-J signatures distinguishing ophthalmopathy from hyperthyroidism.

From its cysteine to its phenylalanine, the CDR3 spans 13 amino acids. The kept DNA is CDR3 alone, 39 bases in frame from the first base. Trimming takes 7 bases from V and 4 bases from J, and the germline ends sit 11 bases apart. From the germline V gene, CDR1 is SNHLY and CDR2 is FYNNEI. This clonotype showed up many times. No cognate antigen has been identified for it. Base qualities are not recorded, but no much larger clone differs from it by a single base. Hyperthyroidism was defined as stable when no progression to ophthalmopathy occurred within 18 months of follow-up. Hyperthyroidism patients were newly diagnosed, were aged 18 to 65 years, and had a disease duration under 2 months. Anyone with other autoimmune diseases, uncontrolled infections, pregnancy or lactation was excluded from the study. Clinical symptoms, serum thyroxine, TRAb, thyroid ultrasound and orbital computed tomography were used for diagnosis. PBMCs were isolated from more than 8 ml of fresh peripheral blood by Ficoll-Paque density gradient centrifugation. Trizol reagent was used to extract the total RNA, and its quality was then checked on an Agilent 2100 Bioanalyzer.

For repertoire sequencing, the TCR beta CDR3 regions were amplified from RNA transcripts. The first round was an RT-PCR using HTBI primers with the Qiagen OneStep RT-PCR kit, and this first round was followed by a second-round multiplex PCR, then size selection and purification. Sequencing of the libraries was carried out on an Illumina HiSeq2000 in paired-end mode with 100 bp reads. Per the original workflow: SOAPnuke was used for read processing, and reads with adapters, uncalled bases, a mean Phred below 15, or no exact constant-primer or identifier match were discarded. COPE v1.2.5 was used to merge the high-quality paired reads. Each unique nucleotide sequence was treated as a clonotype, and MiTCR v1.1 was used to align the clonotypes to the IMGT TRB V, D and J references. The analysis was limited to V-J combinations with a frequency above 0.0001, which together covered 99.2% of the repertoires. For each V-J combination, a TCR clonal expansion and chaos score was defined as F50 clonal expansion divided by the chaos observed in the TCRdist matrix. Welch's t-statistics and random forest were used to narrow the features down to approximately twelve V-J combinations, which were then fed into a naive Bayes classifier. The Morisita-Horn index was used to measure how similar the thyroid and blood repertoires were. TCRdb reanalyzed the raw reads on its own, using fastp at Q25 for trimming and MiXCR for clone calling, and kept in-frame beta chains. Each entry merges the rows of one CDR3 protein and shows their most common DNA and genes. The V and J calls follow TCRdb's processing rather than the paper's. Present in this sample are a few hundred thousand distinct CDR3 sequences, 15% of which were seen just once. The ten biggest clones cover about 7% of the sample.

What the work shows at the level of the full study, not this receptor alone: Most expanded thyroid clonotypes with frequency above 0.001 were also detected in blood, suggesting blood repertoires may reflect the thyroid immune response. Sample size was not statistically predetermined, and group allocation was not concealed from the investigators. In validation, the model predicted ophthalmopathy progression with roughly 68% sensitivity and roughly 78% specificity; about a dozen predicted patients were CT-confirmed with GO in a median of about 6.2 months. In cross-validation, the 13-signature model distinguished ophthalmopathy from stable hyperthyroidism with approximately 85% sensitivity and around 81% specificity, and in the test set the corresponding values were roughly 80% and 76%.

The sequence was obtained from a woman aged 18-29 years with stable Graves' hyperthyroidism. Donor details come from another sample of the same person, matched by shared clones. The V and J segments used are TRBV2 and TRBJ1-5, with the D gene not clear enough to name. The sample taken for sequencing was peripheral blood. The DNA sequence is TGTGCCAGCATGGGCTTACAGAATCAGCCCCAGCATTTT. Protein translation: CASMGLQNQPQHF.